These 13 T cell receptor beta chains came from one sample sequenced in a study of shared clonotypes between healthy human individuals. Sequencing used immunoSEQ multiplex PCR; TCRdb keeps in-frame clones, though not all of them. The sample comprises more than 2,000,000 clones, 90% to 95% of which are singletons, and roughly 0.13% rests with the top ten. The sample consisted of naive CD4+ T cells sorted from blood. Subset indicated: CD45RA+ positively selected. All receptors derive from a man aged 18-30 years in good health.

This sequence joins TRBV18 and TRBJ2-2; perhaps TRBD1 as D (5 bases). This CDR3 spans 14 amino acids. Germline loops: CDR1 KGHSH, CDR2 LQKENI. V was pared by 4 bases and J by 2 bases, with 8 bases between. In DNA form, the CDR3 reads TGTGCCAGCTCACAGGACACCAACACCGGGGAGCTGTTTTTT. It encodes CASSQDTNTGELFF.

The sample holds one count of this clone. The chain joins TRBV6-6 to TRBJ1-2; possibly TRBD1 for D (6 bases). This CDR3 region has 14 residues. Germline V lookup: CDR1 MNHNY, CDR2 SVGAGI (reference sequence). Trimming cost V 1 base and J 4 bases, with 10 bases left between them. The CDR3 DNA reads TGTGCCAGCAGTTACTTCGGGGGCGGCTATGGCTACACCTTC. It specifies CASSYFGGGYGYTF.

The CDR3 reads CASRRTGSADYEQYF. In DNA form, the CDR3 reads TGTGCCAGCAGGAGGACCGGGAGTGCAGACTACGAGCAGTACTTC. This chain connects TRBV6-6 to TRBJ2-7; D is perhaps TRBD2 (6 bases). The CDR3 is 15 residues long. V dropped 6 bases and J dropped 3 bases, with 18 bases sitting between them. Germline CDR1 is MNHNY and CDR2 is SVGAGI (reference sequence).

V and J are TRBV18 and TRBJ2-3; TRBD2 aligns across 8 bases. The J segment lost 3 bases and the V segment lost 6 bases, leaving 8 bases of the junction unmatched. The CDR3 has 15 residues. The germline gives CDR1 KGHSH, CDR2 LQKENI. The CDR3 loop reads CASSPVASGTDTQYF. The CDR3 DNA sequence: TGTGCCAGCTCCCCGGTTGCTAGCGGGACAGATACGCAGTATTTT.

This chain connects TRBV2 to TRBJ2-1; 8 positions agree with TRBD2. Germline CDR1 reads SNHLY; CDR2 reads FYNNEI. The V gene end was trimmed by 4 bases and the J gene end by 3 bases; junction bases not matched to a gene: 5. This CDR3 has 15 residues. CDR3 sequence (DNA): TGTGCCAGCAGTGGGCTAGCGGGTGACTACAATGAGCAGTTCTTC. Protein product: CASSGLAGDYNEQFF.

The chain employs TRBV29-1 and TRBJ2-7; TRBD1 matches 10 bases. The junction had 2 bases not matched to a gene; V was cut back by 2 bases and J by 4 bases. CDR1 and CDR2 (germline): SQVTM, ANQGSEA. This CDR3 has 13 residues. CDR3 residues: CSVERDRGYEQYF. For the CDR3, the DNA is TGCAGCGTTGAAAGGGACAGGGGTTACGAGCAGTACTTC.

This CDR3 is CAISAGTSGSYGEQYF. Written as DNA, the CDR3 is TGTGCCATCAGTGCCGGGACTAGCGGGAGTTACGGCGAGCAGTACTTC. The V gene is TRBV10-3, the J gene TRBJ2-7; 14 bases map to TRBD2. Germline CDR1 ENHRY, CDR2 SYGVKD. V lost 4 bases to trimming and J lost 6 bases; unmatched junction nucleotides: 8. This CDR3 spans 16 amino acids.

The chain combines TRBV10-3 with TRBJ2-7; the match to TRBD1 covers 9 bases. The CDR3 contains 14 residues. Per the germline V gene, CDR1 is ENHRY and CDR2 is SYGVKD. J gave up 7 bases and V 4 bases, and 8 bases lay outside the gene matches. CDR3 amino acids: CAISGGTGIGEQYF. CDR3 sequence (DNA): TGTGCCATCAGTGGCGGGACAGGGATAGGTGAGCAGTACTTC.

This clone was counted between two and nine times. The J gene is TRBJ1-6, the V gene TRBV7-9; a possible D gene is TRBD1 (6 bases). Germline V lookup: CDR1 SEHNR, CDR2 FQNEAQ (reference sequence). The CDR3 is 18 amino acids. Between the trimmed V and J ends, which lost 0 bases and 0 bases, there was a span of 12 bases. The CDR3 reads CASSLARTGSSYNSPLHF. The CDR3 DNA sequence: TGTGCCAGCAGCTTAGCTCGAACAGGGAGCTCCTATAATTCACCCCTCCACTTT.

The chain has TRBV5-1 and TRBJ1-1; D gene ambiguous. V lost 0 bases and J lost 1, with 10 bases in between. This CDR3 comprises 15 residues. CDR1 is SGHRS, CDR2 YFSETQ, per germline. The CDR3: CASSLGFPGNTEAFF. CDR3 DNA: TGCGCCAGCAGCTTGGGGTTTCCCGGGAACACTGAAGCTTTCTTT.

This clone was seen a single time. The CDR3 loop reads CAISPGSANTGELFF. CDR3 in DNA: TGTGCCATCAGTCCCGGGAGCGCTAACACCGGGGAGCTGTTTTTT. The gene calls are TRBV10-3 and TRBJ2-2, with TRBD2 as a possible D gene (6 bases). This CDR3 spans 15 amino acids. Germline lookup yields CDR1 ENHRY and CDR2 SYGVKD. Trimming cost V 5 bases and J 2 bases, with 12 bases left between them.

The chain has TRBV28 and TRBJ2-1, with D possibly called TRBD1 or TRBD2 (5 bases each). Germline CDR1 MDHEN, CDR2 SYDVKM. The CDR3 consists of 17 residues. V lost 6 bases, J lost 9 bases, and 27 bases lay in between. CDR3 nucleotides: TGTGCCAGCAGCGTCCTGGGGGTGAACTCCCTGCCGGGTGAGCAGTTCTTC. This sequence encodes CASSVLGVNSLPGEQFF.

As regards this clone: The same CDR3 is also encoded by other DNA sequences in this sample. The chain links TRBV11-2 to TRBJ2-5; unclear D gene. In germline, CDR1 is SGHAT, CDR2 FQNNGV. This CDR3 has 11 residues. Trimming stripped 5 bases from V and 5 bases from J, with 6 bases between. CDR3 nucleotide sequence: TGTGCCAGCAGCCAAGCGGAGACCCAGTACTTC. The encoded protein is CASSQAETQYF.